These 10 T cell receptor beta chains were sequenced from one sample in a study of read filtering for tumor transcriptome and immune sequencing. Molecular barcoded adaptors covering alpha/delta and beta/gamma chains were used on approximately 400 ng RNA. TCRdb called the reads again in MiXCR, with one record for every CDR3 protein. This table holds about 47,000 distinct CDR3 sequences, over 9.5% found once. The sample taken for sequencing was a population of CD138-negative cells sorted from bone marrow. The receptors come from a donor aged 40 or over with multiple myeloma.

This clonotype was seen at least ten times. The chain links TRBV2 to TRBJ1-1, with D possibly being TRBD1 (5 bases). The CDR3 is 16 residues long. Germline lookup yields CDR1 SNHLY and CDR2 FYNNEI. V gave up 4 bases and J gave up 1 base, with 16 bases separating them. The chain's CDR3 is CASSGDSRSQNTEAFF. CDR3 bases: TGTGCCAGCAGTGGGGACTCTCGGAGCCAGAACACTGAAGCTTTCTTT.

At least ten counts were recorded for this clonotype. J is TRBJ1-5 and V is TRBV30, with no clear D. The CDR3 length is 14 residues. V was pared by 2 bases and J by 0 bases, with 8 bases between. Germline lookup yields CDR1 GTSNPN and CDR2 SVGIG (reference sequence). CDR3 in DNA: TGTGCCTGGAGTTCTTCTTTTAGCAATCAGCCCCAGCATTTT. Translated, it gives CAWSSSFSNQPQHF.

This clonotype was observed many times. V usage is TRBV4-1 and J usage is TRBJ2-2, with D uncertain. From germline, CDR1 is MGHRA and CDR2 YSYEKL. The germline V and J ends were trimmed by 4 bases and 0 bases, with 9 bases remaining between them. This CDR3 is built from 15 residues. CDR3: CASSPRASNTGELFF. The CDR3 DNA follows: TGCGCCAGCAGCCCACGGGCCTCGAACACCGGGGAGCTGTTTTTT.

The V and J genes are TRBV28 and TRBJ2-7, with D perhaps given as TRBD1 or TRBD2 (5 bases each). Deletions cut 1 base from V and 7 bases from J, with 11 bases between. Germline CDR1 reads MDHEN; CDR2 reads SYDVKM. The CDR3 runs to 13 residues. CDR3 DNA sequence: TGTGCCAGCAGTTTATTCGGGAAGGGGGAGCAGTACTTC. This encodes CASSLFGKGEQYF.

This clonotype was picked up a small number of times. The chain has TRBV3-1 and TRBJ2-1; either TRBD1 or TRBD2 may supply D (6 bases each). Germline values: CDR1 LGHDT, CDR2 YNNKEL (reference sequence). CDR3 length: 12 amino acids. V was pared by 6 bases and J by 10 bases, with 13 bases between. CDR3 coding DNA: TGTGCCAGCAGTCCAGGGGCGGGAGAGCAGTTCTTC. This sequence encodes CASSPGAGEQFF.

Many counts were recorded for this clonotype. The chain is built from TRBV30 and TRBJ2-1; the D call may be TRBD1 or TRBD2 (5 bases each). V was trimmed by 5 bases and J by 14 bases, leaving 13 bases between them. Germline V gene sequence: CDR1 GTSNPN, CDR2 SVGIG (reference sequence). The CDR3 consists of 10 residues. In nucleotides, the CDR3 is TGTGCCTGGGGGGACGGACGTAAGTTCTTC. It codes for CAWGDGRKFF. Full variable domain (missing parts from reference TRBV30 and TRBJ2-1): SQTIHQWPATLVQPVGSPLSLECTVEGTSNPNLYWYRQAAGRGLQLLFYSVGIGQISSEVPQNLSASRPQDRQFILSSKKLLLSDSGFYLCAWGDGRKFFGPGTRLTVL.

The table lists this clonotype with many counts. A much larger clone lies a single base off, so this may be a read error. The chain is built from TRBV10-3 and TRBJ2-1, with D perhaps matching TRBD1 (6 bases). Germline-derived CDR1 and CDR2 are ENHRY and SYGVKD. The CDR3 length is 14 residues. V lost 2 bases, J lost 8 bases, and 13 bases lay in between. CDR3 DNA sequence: TGTGCCATCAGTGAGGGGACACACCGTGATGAGCAGTTCTTC. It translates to CAISEGTHRDEQFF.

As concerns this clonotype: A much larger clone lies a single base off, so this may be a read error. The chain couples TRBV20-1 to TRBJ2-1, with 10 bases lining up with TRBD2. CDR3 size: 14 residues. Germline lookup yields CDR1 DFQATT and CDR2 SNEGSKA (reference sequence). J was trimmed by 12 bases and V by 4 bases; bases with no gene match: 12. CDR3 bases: TGCAGTGCTATTCCGGGACTAGCGTTTTATGGGCAGTTCTTC. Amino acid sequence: CSAIPGLAFYGQFF.

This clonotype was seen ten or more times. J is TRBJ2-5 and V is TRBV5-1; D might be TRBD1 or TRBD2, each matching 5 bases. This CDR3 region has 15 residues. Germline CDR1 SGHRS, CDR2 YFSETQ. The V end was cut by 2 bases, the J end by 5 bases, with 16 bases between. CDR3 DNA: TGCGCCAGCAGCTTCAGGGAATTGGAGGCGGAGACCCAGTACTTC. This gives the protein CASSFRELEAETQYF.

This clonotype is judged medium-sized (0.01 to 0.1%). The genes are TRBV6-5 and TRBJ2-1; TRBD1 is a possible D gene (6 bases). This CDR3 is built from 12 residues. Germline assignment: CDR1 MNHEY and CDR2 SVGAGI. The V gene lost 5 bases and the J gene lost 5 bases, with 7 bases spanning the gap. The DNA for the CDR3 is TGTGCCAGCAGTCGGACAGACAATGAGCAGTTCTTC. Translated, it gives CASSRTDNEQFF.